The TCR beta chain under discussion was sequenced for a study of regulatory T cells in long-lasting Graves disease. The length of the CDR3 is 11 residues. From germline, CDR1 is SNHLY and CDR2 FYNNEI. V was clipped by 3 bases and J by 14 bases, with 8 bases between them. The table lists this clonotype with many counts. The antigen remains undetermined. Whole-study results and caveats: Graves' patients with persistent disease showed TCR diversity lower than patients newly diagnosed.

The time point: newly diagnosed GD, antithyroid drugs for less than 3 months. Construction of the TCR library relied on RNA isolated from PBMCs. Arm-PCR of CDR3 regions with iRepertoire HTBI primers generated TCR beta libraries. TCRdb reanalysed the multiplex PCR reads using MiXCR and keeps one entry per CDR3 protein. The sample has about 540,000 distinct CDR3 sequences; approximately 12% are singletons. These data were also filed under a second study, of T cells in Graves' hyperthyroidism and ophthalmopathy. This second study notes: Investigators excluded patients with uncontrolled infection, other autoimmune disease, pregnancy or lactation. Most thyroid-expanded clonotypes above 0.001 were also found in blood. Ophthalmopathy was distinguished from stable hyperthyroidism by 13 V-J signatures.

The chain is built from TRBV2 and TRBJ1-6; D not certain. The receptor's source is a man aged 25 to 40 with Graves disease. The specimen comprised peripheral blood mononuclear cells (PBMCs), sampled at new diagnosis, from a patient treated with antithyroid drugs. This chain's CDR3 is CASSDRAALHF. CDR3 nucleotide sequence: TGTGCCAGCAGTGATCGTGCAGCCCTCCACTTT.